This T cell receptor (beta chain) was retrieved from a study of blood T cells in healthy people across ages. This CDR3 comprises 15 residues. Germline V gene data show CDR1 as SGHTA and CDR2 as FQGTGA. V lost 5 bases and J lost 0, with 12 bases in between. Note on this clonotype: The antigen is unknown.

For the second PCR, which ran for roughly 6 to 12 cycles, a sample-barcoded 5' primer and a J-beta primer mix were used. Via MiXCR, TCRdb re-called the 5' RACE reads, giving one row per CDR3 protein. The sample contains hundreds of thousands of distinct CDR3 sequences, roughly 20% of which appear only once. The study's findings and limits: There were more naive CD4+ cells and higher diversity in long-lived donors than in aged donors. The study regarded diversity estimates from one million T cells as underestimates.

PBMCs, at least 7 million per sample, were isolated. Material: blood. V gene TRBV7-3 combines with J gene TRBJ2-3; D tentatively fits TRBD1 or TRBD2 (5 bases each). The TCR originated in a man in his 70s in good health. The DNA for the CDR3 is TGTGCCAGCAGCACCGACGGGGCTAGCACAGATACGCAGTATTTT. Translating it yields CASSTDGASTDTQYF.